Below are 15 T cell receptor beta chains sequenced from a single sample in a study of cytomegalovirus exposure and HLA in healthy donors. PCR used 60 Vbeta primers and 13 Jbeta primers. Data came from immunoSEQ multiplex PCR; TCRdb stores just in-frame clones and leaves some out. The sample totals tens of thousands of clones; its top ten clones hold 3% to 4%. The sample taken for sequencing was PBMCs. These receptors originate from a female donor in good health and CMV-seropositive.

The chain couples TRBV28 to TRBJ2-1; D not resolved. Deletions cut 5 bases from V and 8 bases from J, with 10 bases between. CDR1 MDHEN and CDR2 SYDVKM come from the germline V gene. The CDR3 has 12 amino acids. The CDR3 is CASSAPLDEQFF. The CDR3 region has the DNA TGTGCCAGCAGTGCCCCACTGGATGAGCAGTTCTTC.

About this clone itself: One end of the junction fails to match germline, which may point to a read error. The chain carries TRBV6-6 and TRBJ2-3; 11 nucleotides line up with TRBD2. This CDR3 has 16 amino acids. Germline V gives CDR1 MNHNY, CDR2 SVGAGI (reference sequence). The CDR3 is CASSYSASGRTDKQYF. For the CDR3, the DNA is TGTGCCAGCAGTTACTCGGCTAGCGGGAGGACAGATAAGCAGTATTTT.

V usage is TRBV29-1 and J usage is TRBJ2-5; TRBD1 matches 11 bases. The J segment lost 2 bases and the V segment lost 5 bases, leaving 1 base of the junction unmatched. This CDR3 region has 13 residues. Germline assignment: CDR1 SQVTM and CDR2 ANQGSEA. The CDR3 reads CSVRDRGQETQYF. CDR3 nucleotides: TGCAGCGTTAGGGACAGGGGGCAAGAGACCCAGTACTTC.

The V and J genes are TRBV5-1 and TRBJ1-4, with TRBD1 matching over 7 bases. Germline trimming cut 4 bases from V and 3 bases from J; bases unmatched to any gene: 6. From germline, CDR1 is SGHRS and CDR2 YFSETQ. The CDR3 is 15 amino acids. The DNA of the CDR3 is TGCGCCAGCAGCGTACTGGGACAGCCTAATGAAAAACTGTTTTTT. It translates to CASSVLGQPNEKLFF.

The DNA for the CDR3 is TGTGCCAGCAGCCCCGGTCAGGGTGTGGAGACCCAGTACTTC. Amino acids: CASSPGQGVETQYF. V is TRBV5-8 and J is TRBJ2-5, with D possibly TRBD1 on 5 matching bases. In germline, CDR1 is SGHTS, CDR2 YDEGEE. The CDR3 runs 14 residues. Trimming cost V 4 bases and J 5 bases, with 15 bases left between them.

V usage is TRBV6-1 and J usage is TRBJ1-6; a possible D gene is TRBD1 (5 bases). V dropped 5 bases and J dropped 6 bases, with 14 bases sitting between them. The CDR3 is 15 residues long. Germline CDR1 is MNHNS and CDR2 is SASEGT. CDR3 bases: TGTGCCAGCAGTCTTCCTCAGGGTGGTAATTCACCCCTCCACTTT. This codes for CASSLPQGGNSPLHF.

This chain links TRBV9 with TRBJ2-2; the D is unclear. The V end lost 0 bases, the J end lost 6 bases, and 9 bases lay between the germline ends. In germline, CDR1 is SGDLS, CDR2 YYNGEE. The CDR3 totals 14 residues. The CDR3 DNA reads TGTGCCAGCAGCGTAGTCGGTTCGGCCGGGGAGCTGTTTTTT. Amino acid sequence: CASSVVGSAGELFF.

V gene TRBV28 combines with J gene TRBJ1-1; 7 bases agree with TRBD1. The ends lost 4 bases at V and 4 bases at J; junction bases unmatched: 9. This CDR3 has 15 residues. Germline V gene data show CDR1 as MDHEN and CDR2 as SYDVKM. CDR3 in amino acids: CASSSRTGSSTEAFF. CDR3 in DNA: TGTGCCAGCAGTTCAAGGACAGGATCTTCCACTGAAGCTTTCTTT.

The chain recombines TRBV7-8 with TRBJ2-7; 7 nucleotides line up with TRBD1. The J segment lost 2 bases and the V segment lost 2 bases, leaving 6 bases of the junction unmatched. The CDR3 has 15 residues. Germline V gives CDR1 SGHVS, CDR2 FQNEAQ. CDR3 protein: CASSLHRGPAYEQYF. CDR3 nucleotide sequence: TGTGCCAGCAGCTTACACAGGGGTCCCGCCTACGAGCAGTACTTC.

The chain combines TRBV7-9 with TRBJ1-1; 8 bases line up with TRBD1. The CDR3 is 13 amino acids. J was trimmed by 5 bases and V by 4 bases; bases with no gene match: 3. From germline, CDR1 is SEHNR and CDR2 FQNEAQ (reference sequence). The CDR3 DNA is TGTGCCAGCAGCTACACAGGGGGGACTGAAGCTTTCTTT. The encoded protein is CASSYTGGTEAFF.

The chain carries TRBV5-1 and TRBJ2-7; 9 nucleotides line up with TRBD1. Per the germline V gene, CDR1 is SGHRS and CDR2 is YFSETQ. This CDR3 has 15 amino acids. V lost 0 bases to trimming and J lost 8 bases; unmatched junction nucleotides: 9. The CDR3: CASSLGVPGQGKQYF. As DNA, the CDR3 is TGCGCCAGCAGCTTGGGTGTCCCGGGACAGGGTAAGCAGTACTTC.

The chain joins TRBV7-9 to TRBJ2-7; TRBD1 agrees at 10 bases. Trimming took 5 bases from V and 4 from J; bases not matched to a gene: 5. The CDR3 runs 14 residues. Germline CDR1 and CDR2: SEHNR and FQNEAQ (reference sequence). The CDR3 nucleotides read TGTGCCAGCAGCGGGACAGGGGCGGGGTACGAGCAGTACTTC. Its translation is CASSGTGAGYEQYF.

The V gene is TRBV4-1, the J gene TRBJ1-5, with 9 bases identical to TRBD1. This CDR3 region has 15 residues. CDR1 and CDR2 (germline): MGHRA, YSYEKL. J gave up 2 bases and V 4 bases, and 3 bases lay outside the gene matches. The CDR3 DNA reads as TGCGCCAGCAGCCCCACAGGGGGCCGCAATCAGCCCCAGCATTTT. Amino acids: CASSPTGGRNQPQHF.

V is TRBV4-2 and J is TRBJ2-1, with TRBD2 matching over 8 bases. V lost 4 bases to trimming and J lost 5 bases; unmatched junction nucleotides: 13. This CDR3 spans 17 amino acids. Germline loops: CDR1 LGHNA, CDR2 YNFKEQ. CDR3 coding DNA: TGTGCCAGCAGCCGAGCCCGAGCGGGACTAGACGACAATGAGCAGTTCTTC. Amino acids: CASSRARAGLDDNEQFF.

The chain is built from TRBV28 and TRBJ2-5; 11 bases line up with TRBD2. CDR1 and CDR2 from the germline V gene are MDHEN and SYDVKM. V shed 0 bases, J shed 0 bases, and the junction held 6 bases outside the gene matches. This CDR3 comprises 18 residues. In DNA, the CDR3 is TGTGCCAGCAGTTTATGGCCGGGACTAGCGGTATACCAAGAGACCCAGTACTTC. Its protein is CASSLWPGLAVYQETQYF.